This T cell receptor beta chain was sequenced during a study of regulatory T cells. A couple of CD3G-deficient patients had more severe autoimmunity; all had some. Patients aged 2 to 39 years had fewer naive T cells. The V end was cut by 1 base, the J end by 0 bases, with 7 bases between. The germline V gene encodes CDR1 MDHEN and CDR2 SYDVKM. The CDR3 length is 14 residues. Notes on the study in general: Patient CD8+ T cells trended toward lower Shannon entropy than controls. Patient repertoires had restricted TRB V-J pairs and skewed V and J usage, most in Tregs.

On this clone: Its antigen remains unknown.

Amplification used 52 TRBV primers and 13 TRBJ primers. The table came from immunoSEQ multiplex PCR; TCRdb's copy has only in-frame clones and leaves some out. Of tens of thousands of clones listed, over 85% are singletons. This rearrangement joins TRBV28 to TRBJ2-7; D not certain. This TCR came from a child aged 2 to 15 with CD3G deficiency. The source material was CD8+ T cells sorted from blood. The CDR3 loop is CASSLFGRSYEQYF. In DNA form, the CDR3 reads TGTGCCAGCAGTTTATTCGGTCGCTCCTACGAGCAGTACTTC. The full variable domain, in which reference TRBV28 and TRBJ2-7 provide the parts outside the CDR3, is DVKVTQSSRYLVKRTGEKVFLECVQDMDHENMFWYRQDPGLGLRLIYFSYDVKMKEKGDIPEGYSVSREKKERFSLILESASTNQTSMYLCASSLFGRSYEQYFGPGTRLTVT.